One and the same sample provided the 9 T cell receptor beta chains below, sequenced in a study of OX40 agonist ivuxolimab in advanced cancers. The repertoire was sequenced with immunoSEQ multiplex PCR; TCRdb's copy has only in-frame clones and lacks some. The repertoire includes about 22,000 clones, 84% of them detected once, and 30% to 40% sits in the top ten. This specimen was CD4+ or CD8+ T cells sorted from blood, taken in a trial of the OX40 agonist ivuxolimab. The receptors derive from an adult with an advanced solid tumor such as melanoma, head and neck, liver or kidney cancer.

The chain is built from TRBV13 and TRBJ2-1; D uncertain. Looked up from germline, CDR1 is PRHDT and CDR2 is FYEKMQ (reference sequence). The CDR3 is made up of 16 amino acids. The ends were cut back, 4 bases at V and 0 bases at J, with 13 bases in the middle. CDR3 sequence (DNA): TGTGCCAGCAGCTCCGGACCCTTCGGCTCCTACAATGAGCAGTTCTTC. Protein sequence: CASSSGPFGSYNEQFF.

V usage is TRBV27 and J usage is TRBJ2-2; the D gene is possibly TRBD2 (6 bases). V shed 5 bases and J shed 5 bases, with 18 bases lying between them. Germline values: CDR1 MNHEY, CDR2 SMNVEV (reference sequence). The length of the CDR3 is 16 residues. The DNA of the CDR3 is TGTGCCAGCAGTGTCCGGGGACTTTGGGGGACCGGGGAGCTGTTTTTT. It codes for CASSVRGLWGTGELFF.

The J gene is TRBJ2-2, the V gene TRBV5-6; D is ambiguous. V lost 3 bases and J 3 bases, leaving 6 bases between the germline ends. Looked up from germline, CDR1 is SGHDT and CDR2 is YYEEEE. The length of the CDR3 is 13 residues. The CDR3 sequence is CASSSGHTGELFF. The CDR3 DNA sequence: TGTGCCAGCAGCTCCGGGCACACCGGGGAGCTGTTTTTT.

The chain recombines TRBV21-1 with TRBJ2-1; the table's D call TRBD2 went unverified against the DNA. TRBV21-1 is a documented pseudogene. This CDR3 spans 17 amino acids. The CDR3 protein is CASSKGPILAGGPEQFF. Here the CDR3 DNA reads TGTGCCAGCAGCAAAGGCCCGATACTAGCGGGAGGGCCTGAGCAGTTCTTC.

This chain links TRBV6-1 with TRBJ2-7; a weak D match, TRBD1 (5 bases). The length of the CDR3 is 13 residues. The V and J ends lost 7 bases and 0 bases respectively, with 10 bases between them. Per germline, CDR1 MNHNS and CDR2 SASEGT. The CDR3 DNA reads as TGTGCCAGCATCAGGGCTAACTCCTACGAGCAGTACTTC. The encoded protein is CASIRANSYEQYF.

The V gene is TRBV5-1, the J gene TRBJ2-1; D not resolved. Trimming removed 7 bases from V and 6 bases from J, with 11 bases in between. Germline V lookup: CDR1 SGHRS, CDR2 YFSETQ. The CDR3 runs 12 residues. This CDR3 is CASALQPNEQFF. Here the CDR3 DNA reads TGCGCCAGCGCCTTACAGCCCAATGAGCAGTTCTTC.

The chain uses TRBV7-9 and TRBJ1-1; unclear D gene. The germline V gene has CDR1 SEHNR and CDR2 FQNEAQ (reference sequence). Deletions cut 3 bases from V and 6 bases from J, with 8 bases between. The CDR3 is 12 residues long. This CDR3 is CASSFGRPEAFF. The CDR3 DNA is TGTGCCAGCAGCTTCGGACGGCCTGAAGCTTTCTTT.

The chain links TRBV5-1 to TRBJ1-2; D possibly corresponds to TRBD1 (6 bases). The V end lost 4 bases, the J end lost 8 bases, and 15 bases lay between the germline ends. The CDR3 is 13 amino acids. The germline V gene encodes CDR1 SGHRS and CDR2 YFSETQ. CDR3 nucleotide sequence: TGCGCCAGCAGCCCAGGGGCCCCAGGGGGCTACACCTTC. Amino acids: CASSPGAPGGYTF.

The chain joins TRBV29-1 to TRBJ2-7; 11 bases agree with TRBD1. V dropped 3 bases and J dropped 2; count of bases not matched to a gene: 3. The CDR3 extends over 14 amino acids. Germline assignment: CDR1 SQVTM and CDR2 ANQGSEA. CDR3 nucleotide sequence: TGCAGCGTTGAGGGACAGGGGGAAACCTACGAGCAGTACTTC. It yields the protein CSVEGQGETYEQYF.